What follows is one T cell receptor beta chain and its context. The sample comes from a study of T cells expressing NK-cell markers. About the research overall: The study sequenced eight donors, seven HCMV-seropositive and one seronegative.

There are 13 residues in the CDR3. Germline V gene data show CDR1 as SGHVS and CDR2 as FNYEAQ. TCRdb re-called the 5' RACE reads and catalogs CDR3 proteins one per entry, DNA excluded. The sample data list about 390,000 distinct CDR3 sequences. The receptor was isolated from a woman between 50 and 59 years old in good health. Specimen: blood T cells: a sorted CD56 or NKG2C T cell subset, CD4+ or CD8+ T cells, or bulk PBMC T cells (not recorded which). The chain uses TRBV7-6 and TRBJ2-5; TCRdb picks TRBD2, but there is no DNA to check that call. CDR3 region: CASTRGLEETQYF.